The clone carrying this T cell receptor (beta chain) has only one observation. Into every PCR, synthetic TCR analog templates were spiked. Produced via immunoSEQ multiplex PCR; TCRdb's table is partial and in-frame only. The sample has just under 50,000 clones, about 81% seen once. The source of the sample is a study of PD-L1 blockade in urothelial cancer. Time point here: pretreatment peripheral blood. V lost 3 bases, J lost 3 bases, and 9 bases stayed unmatched. In germline, CDR1 is SGHDT, CDR2 YYEEEE. The CDR3 extends over 16 amino acids. Here the sequenced sample was PBMCs, taken around atezolizumab (anti-PD-L1) treatment. This sequence originates from a man in his 70s with urothelial cancer. The V call is TRBV5-6, the J call TRBJ1-1; 9 positions match TRBD1. In DNA, the CDR3 is TGTGCCAGCAGCTCGGGACAGGGAAGGTTCGACACTGAAGCTTTCTTT. Its translation is CASSSGQGRFDTEAFF.